The source of this TCR beta chain is a study of CD8 T cells in ankylosing spondylitis. This clonotype was counted at least ten times. As yet, its antigen is unknown. Study outcomes and limitations: As reported, disease-linked clones showed significant enrichment in matched ankylosing spondylitis synovial fluid. Existing reports had already noted some motif variants in reactive arthritis synovial fluid and blood. There was a TCR beta motif, made of several highly homologous variants, that appeared characteristic of ankylosing spondylitis blood. Disease-associated clones were CD8+ and fairly uncommon in peripheral blood.

CDR3 length: 13 residues. CDR1 is SQVTM and CDR2 is ANQGSEA in the germline V gene. V dropped 6 bases and J dropped 5; count of bases not matched to a gene: 2. As the method for making TCR beta libraries, quantitative 5'-RACE with molecular barcodes was used. TCRdb reprocessed the 5' RACE reads via MiXCR and lists one record per CDR3 protein. This sample yields more than 400,000 distinct CDR3 sequences, of which approximately 5.3% are seen a single time; around 3.4% belongs to the top ten. The rearrangement joins TRBV29-1 to TRBJ2-5; 14 bases are a match to TRBD2. The sample was blood, either unsorted or a sorted T cell fraction (not recorded which). The sequence derives from a male donor with ankylosing spondylitis. The CDR3 DNA is TGCAGCGTGGGACTAGCGGGAGTCGAGACCCAGTACTTC. It is translated as CSVGLAGVETQYF. Full variable domain (remainder filled in from reference TRBV29-1 and TRBJ2-5): SAVISQKPSRDICQRGTSLTIQCQVDSQVTMMFWYRQQPGQSLTLIATANQGSEATYESGFVIDKFPISRPNLTFSTLTVSNMSPEDSSIYLCSVGLAGVETQYFGPGTRLLVL.